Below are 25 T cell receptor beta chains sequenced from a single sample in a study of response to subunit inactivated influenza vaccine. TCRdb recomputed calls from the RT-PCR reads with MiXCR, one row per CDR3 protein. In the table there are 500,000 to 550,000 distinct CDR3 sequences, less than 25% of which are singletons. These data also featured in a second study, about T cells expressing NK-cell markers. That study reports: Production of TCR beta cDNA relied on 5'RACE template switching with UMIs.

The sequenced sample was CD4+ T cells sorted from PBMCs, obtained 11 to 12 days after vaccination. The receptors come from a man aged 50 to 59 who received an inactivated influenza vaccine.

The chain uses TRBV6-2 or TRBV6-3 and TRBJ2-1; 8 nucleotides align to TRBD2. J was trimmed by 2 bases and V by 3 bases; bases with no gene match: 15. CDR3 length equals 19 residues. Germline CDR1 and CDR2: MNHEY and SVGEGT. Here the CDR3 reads CASSYPARLAGLTYNEQFF. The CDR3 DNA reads TGTGCCAGCAGTTATCCCGCGAGGCTAGCGGGTTTGACCTACAATGAGCAGTTCTTC.

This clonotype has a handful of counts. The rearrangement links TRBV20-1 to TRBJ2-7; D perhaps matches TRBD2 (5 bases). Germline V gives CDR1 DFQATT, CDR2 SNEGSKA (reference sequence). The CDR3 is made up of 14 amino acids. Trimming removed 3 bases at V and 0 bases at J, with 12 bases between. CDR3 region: CSARRTVGSYEQYF. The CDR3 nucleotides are TGCAGTGCTAGGAGGACTGTCGGCTCCTACGAGCAGTACTTC.

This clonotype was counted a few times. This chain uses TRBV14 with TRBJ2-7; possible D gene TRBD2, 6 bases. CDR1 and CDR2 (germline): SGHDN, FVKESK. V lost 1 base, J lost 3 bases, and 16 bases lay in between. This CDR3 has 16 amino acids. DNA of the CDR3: TGTGCCAGCAGCCAAGGTCCCGCGGGATCCATCTACGAGCAGTACTTC. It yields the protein CASSQGPAGSIYEQYF.

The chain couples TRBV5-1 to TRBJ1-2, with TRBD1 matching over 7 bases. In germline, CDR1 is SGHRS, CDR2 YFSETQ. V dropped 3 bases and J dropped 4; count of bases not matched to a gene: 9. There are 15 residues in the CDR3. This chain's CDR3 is CASSSGGTALYGYTF. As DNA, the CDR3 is TGCGCCAGCAGCTCTGGTGGGACAGCCCTCTATGGCTACACCTTC.

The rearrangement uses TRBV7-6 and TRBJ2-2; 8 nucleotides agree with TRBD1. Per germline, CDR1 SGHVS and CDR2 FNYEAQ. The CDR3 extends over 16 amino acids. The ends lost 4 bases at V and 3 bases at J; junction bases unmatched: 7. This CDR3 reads CASSSRQGSDTGELFF. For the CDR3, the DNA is TGTGCCAGCAGCTCAAGACAGGGGAGTGACACCGGGGAGCTGTTTTTT.

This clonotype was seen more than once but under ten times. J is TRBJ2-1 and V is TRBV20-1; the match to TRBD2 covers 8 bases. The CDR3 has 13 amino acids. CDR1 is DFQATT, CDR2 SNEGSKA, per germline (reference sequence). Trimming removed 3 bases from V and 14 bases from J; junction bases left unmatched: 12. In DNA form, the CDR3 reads TGCAGTGCTAGCATCGACCAAAGCGGGAGTAAGTTCTTC. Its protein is CSASIDQSGSKFF.

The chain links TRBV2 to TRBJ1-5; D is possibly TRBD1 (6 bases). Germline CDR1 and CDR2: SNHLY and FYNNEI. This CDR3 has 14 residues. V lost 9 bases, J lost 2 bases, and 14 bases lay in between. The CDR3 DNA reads TGTGCCAGTGAACAGGGAGGGGGCAATCAGCCCCAGCATTTT. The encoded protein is CASEQGGGNQPQHF.

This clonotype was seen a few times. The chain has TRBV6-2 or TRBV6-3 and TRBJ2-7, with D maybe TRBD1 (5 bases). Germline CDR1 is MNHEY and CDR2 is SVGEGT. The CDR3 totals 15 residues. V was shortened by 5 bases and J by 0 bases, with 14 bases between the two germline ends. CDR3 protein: CASSTVGASSYEQYF. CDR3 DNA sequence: TGTGCCAGCAGTACTGTTGGGGCGAGCTCCTACGAGCAGTACTTC.

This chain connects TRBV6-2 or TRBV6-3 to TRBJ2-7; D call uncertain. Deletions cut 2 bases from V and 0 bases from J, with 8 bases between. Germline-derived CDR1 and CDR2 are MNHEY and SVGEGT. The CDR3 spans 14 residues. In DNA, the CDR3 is TGTGCCAGCAGTTACAGCTTAAGCTCCTACGAGCAGTACTTC. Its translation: CASSYSLSSYEQYF.

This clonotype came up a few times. The CDR3 DNA sequence: TGCAGTGTCGAGGACACGTACACCGGGGAGCTGTTTTTT. Protein: CSVEDTYTGELFF. The chain is built from TRBV20-1 and TRBJ2-2; possible D gene TRBD1, 5 bases. The CDR3 contains 13 residues. The germline V and J ends were trimmed by 7 bases and 3 bases, with 12 bases remaining between them. In germline, CDR1 is DFQATT, CDR2 SNEGSKA (reference sequence).

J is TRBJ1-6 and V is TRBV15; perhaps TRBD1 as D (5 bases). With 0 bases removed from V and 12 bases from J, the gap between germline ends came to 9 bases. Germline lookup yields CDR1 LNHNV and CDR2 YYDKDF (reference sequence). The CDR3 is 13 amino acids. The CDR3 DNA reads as TGTGCCACCAGCAGAGATCGAGGGGAACCCCTCCACTTT. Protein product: CATSRDRGEPLHF.

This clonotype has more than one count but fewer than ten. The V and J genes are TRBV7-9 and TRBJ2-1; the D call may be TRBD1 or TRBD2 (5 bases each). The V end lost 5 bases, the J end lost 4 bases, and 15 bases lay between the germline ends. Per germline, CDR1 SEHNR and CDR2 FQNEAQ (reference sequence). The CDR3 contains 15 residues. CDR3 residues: CASSPIGTDYNEQFF. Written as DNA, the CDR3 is TGTGCCAGCAGCCCGATCGGGACCGATTACAATGAGCAGTTCTTC.

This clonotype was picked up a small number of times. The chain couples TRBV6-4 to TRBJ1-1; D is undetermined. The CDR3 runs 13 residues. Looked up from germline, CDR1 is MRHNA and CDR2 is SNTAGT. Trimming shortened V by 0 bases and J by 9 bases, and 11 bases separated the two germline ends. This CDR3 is CASSDSSRGKAFF. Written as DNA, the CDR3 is TGTGCCAGCAGTGACTCGAGTCGGGGAAAAGCTTTCTTT.

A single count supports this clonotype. In DNA form, the CDR3 reads TGTGCCAGCAGCCTCCATCAGAGAGAGACCCAGTACTTC. This translates into CASSLHQRETQYF. The chain couples TRBV6-1 to TRBJ2-5; D is undetermined. CDR3 length: 13 amino acids. Germline V CDR1 and CDR2: MNHNS, SASEGT. Trimming shortened V by 6 bases and J by 4 bases, and 12 bases separated the two germline ends.

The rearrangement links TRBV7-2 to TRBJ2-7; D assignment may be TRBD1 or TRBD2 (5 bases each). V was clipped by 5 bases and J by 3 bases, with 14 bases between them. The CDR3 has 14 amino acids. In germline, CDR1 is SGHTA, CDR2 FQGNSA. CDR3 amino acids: CASSESRDGYEQYF. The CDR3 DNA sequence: TGTGCCAGCAGCGAAAGCCGGGACGGCTACGAGCAGTACTTC.

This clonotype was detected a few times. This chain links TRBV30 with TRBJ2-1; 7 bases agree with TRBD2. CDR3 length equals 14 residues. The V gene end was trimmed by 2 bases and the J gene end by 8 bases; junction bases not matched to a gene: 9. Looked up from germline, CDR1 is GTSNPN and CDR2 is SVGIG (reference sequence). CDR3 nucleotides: TGTGCCTGGAGTATAGCGGGCATGGGGGATGAGCAGTTCTTC. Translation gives CAWSIAGMGDEQFF.

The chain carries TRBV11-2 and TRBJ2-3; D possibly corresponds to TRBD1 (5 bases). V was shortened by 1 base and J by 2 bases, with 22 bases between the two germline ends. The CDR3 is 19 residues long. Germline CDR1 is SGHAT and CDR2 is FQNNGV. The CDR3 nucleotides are TGTGCCAGCAGCTTAGGTCCTAGGTGGGGCACGGAAAACACAGATACGCAGTATTTT. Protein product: CASSLGPRWGTENTDTQYF.

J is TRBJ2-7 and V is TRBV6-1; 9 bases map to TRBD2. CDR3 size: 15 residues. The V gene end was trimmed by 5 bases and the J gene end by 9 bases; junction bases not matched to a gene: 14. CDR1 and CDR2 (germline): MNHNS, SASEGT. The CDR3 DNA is TGTGCCAGCAGTCCTCTTGCGGGAGGGCCTGTCGGGCAGTACTTC. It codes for CASSPLAGGPVGQYF.

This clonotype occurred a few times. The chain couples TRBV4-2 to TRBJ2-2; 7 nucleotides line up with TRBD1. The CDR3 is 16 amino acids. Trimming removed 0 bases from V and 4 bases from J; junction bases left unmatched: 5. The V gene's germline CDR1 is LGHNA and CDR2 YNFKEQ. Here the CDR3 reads CASSQEGTASTGELFF. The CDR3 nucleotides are TGTGCCAGCAGCCAAGAGGGGACAGCTTCCACCGGGGAGCTGTTTTTT.

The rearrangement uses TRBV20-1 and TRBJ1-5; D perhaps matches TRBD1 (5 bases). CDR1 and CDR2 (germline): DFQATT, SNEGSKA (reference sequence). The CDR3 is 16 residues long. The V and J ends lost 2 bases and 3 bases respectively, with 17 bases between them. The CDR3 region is CSARWEGTRPNQPQHF. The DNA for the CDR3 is TGCAGTGCTAGATGGGAGGGGACCCGACCCAATCAGCCCCAGCATTTT.

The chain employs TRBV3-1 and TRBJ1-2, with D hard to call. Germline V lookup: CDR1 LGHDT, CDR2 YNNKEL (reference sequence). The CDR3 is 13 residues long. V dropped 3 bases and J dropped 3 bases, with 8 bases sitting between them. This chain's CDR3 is CASSQREDYGYTF. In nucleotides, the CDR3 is TGTGCCAGCAGCCAGCGGGAAGACTATGGCTACACCTTC.

The CDR3 loop is CASSLYSLFGRNRTGNQPQHF. The DNA of the CDR3 is TGTGCCAGCAGTTTATATTCTTTGTTCGGGCGGAACCGTACGGGCAATCAGCCCCAGCATTTT. The rearrangement links TRBV27 to TRBJ1-5, with unresolved D. The CDR3 length is 21 residues. Germline loops: CDR1 MNHEY, CDR2 SMNVEV (reference sequence). The V and J ends lost 1 base and 2 bases respectively, with 27 bases between them.

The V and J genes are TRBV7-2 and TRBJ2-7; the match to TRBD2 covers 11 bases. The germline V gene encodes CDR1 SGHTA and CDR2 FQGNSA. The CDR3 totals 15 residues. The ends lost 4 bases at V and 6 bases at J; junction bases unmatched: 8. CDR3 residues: CASSSLTSGVGEQYF. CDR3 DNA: TGTGCCAGCAGCTCGTTGACTAGCGGGGTCGGCGAGCAGTACTTC.

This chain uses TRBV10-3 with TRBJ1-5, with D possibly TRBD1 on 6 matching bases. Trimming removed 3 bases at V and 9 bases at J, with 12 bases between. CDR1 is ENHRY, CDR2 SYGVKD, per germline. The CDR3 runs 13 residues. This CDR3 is CAISEGGERPQHF. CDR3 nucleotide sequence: TGTGCCATCAGTGAAGGGGGGGAACGGCCCCAGCATTTT.

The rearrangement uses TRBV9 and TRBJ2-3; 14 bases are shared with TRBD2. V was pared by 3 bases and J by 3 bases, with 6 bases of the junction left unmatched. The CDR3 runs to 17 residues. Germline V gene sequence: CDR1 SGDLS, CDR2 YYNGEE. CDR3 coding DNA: TGTGCCAGCAGCGCCGGGACTAGCGGGAGAGGAACAGATACGCAGTATTTT. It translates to CASSAGTSGRGTDTQYF.